The 17 T cell receptor beta chains below all came from one sample that was sequenced in a study of cytomegalovirus exposure and HLA in healthy donors (dated by TCRdb to about 2017). Library preparation employed the immunoSEQ multiplex PCR assay. The multiplex PCR relied on a mix of 60 forward primers for TCR Vbeta segments and 13 reverse primers for TCR Jbeta segments. TCRdb retrieved this table from immuneACCESS and kept in-frame rearrangements only. Not all clones are present; in checked studies, unresolved V genes account for under half, and no reason is known for the remainder. In this sample the table shows fewer than 200,000 clones, 79% of which occur a single time. Approximately 2.3% of the sample belongs to the ten largest clones. The sample taken for sequencing was PBMCs. All receptors derive from a man aged 40-49 years in good health and CMV-seronegative.

This rearrangement joins TRBV11-2 to TRBJ2-5, with D perhaps TRBD1 (6 bases). The CDR3 runs 14 residues. Looked up from germline, CDR1 is SGHAT and CDR2 is FQNNGV. V was shortened by 1 base and J by 2 bases, with 8 bases between the two germline ends. DNA for the CDR3: TGTGCCAGCAGCTTAGTGAGGGGGCAAGAGACCCAGTACTTC. It specifies CASSLVRGQETQYF.

The chain carries TRBV5-5 and TRBJ2-5, with D maybe TRBD2 (5 bases). Germline CDR1 is SGHKS and CDR2 is YYEKEE (reference sequence). Trimming pared 2 bases from V and 2 bases from J, leaving 19 bases between. The CDR3 has 17 amino acids. CDR3 residues: CASSFMGVAGSQETQYF. The CDR3 DNA sequence: TGTGCCAGCAGCTTCATGGGCGTCGCGGGTTCTCAAGAGACCCAGTACTTC.

The sample holds one count of this clone. The chain uses TRBV11-2 and TRBJ2-7; 8 bases line up with TRBD1. The germline gives CDR1 SGHAT, CDR2 FQNNGV. Trimming cost V 2 bases and J 1 base; bases outside gene matches: 1. This CDR3 spans 14 amino acids. The CDR3 nucleotides read TGTGCCAGCAGCTTAAACAGGGGGTCCTACGAGCAGTACTTC. Translation: CASSLNRGSYEQYF.

This clone has a handful of counts. This rearrangement joins TRBV15 to TRBJ2-7; a possible D gene is TRBD1 (6 bases). Trimming removed 1 base at V and 4 bases at J, with 14 bases between. Germline V gives CDR1 LNHNV, CDR2 YYDKDF (reference sequence). CDR3 length equals 15 residues. CDR3 bases: TGTGCCACCAGCAGAGTGGCCCAGGGGATATACGAGCAGTACTTC. Residues: CATSRVAQGIYEQYF.

This chain uses TRBV28 with TRBJ2-2; 9 nucleotides match TRBD1. The CDR3 sequence is 17 residues long. With V trimmed by 7 bases and J by 3 bases, 12 bases remained unmatched. CDR1 is MDHEN and CDR2 is SYDVKM in the germline V gene. In nucleotides, the CDR3 is TGTGCCAGCACCCGGATGGCCGGACAGGGGTACACCGGGGAGCTGTTTTTT. It specifies CASTRMAGQGYTGELFF.

The rearrangement links TRBV13 to TRBJ1-1; D gene ambiguous. CDR3 length: 13 residues. The V end lost 4 bases, the J end lost 0 bases, and 6 bases lay between the germline ends. Germline V gene sequence: CDR1 PRHDT, CDR2 FYEKMQ (reference sequence). CDR3 protein: CASSSNMNTEAFF. The CDR3 DNA sequence: TGTGCCAGCAGCTCTAATATGAACACTGAAGCTTTCTTT.

Points on this clone: An end of the junction does not agree with germline; a read error may underlie this. The J gene is TRBJ2-1, the V gene TRBV4-2, with TRBD2 matching 8 bases. Germline assignment: CDR1 LGHNA and CDR2 YNFKEQ. The length of the CDR3 is 13 residues. The DNA of the CDR3 is TGTGCCAGCAGCCAGACCCGGGAGGGGGTTTTTCTCTTC. This sequence encodes CASSQTREGVFLF.

This chain links TRBV18 with TRBJ2-5; 16 bases align to TRBD2. V lost 3 bases and J lost 1; bases outside the gene matches: 14. Germline values: CDR1 KGHSH, CDR2 LQKENI. This CDR3 comprises 21 residues. The CDR3 DNA sequence: TGTGCCAGCTCACCTTACCCGGGACTAGCGGGAGGGTTAGAAAGCCAAGAGACCCAGTACTTC. This translates into CASSPYPGLAGGLESQETQYF.

CDR3 DNA: TGTGCCAGCAGCTTGGCTGACAGTGAAGCTTTCTTT. Encoded protein: CASSLADSEAFF. V usage is TRBV7-9 and J usage is TRBJ1-1; weak D call: TRBD1 (5 bases). Germline CDR1 and CDR2: SEHNR and FQNEAQ (reference sequence). V was pared by 3 bases and J by 7 bases, with 9 bases between. The CDR3 spans 12 residues. Looking up the rest from reference TRBV7-9 and TRBJ1-1 gives the full variable domain: DTGVSQNPRHKITKRGQNVTFRCDPISEHNRLYWYRQTLGQGPEFLTYFQNEAQLEKSRLLSDRFSAERPKGSFSTLEIQRTEQGDSAMYLCASSLADSEAFFGQGTRLTVV.

The chain has TRBV11-2 and TRBJ2-1; 10 bases line up with TRBD2. The length of the CDR3 is 15 residues. Germline-derived CDR1 and CDR2 are SGHAT and FQNNGV. V lost 3 bases to trimming and J lost 10 bases; unmatched junction nucleotides: 9. The CDR3: CASSLSSGSLTEQFF. In nucleotides, the CDR3 is TGTGCCAGCAGCTTGTCTAGCGGGAGCCTAACCGAGCAGTTCTTC.

This clone was seen a few times. This chain connects TRBV7-2 to TRBJ2-1; 7 bases are shared with TRBD1. This CDR3 is 15 amino acids long. From germline, CDR1 is SGHTA and CDR2 FQGNSA. Trimming removed 1 base from V and 3 bases from J; junction bases left unmatched: 3. CDR3: CASSLVSGGYNEQFF. The CDR3 coding sequence is TGTGCCAGCAGCTTAGTGTCAGGGGGCTACAATGAGCAGTTCTTC.

A single count supports this clone. V and J are TRBV28 and TRBJ1-4; 9 nucleotides line up with TRBD1. The CDR3 length is 16 residues. CDR1 is MDHEN and CDR2 is SYDVKM in the germline V gene. V gave up 3 bases and J gave up 3 bases; unmatched junction bases: 5. In DNA, the CDR3 is TGTGCCAGCAGTTTGACAGGGGGAACGGCTAATGAAAAACTGTTTTTT. Protein product: CASSLTGGTANEKLFF.

The rearrangement links TRBV5-1 to TRBJ2-2; D might be TRBD1 (5 bases). Germline CDR1 is SGHRS and CDR2 is YFSETQ. This CDR3 is built from 15 residues. Trimming took off 3 bases at V and 4 bases at J, with 13 bases between the two ends. The CDR3 loop reads CASSYGPRGTGELFF. In nucleotides, the CDR3 is TGCGCCAGCAGCTACGGGCCTAGGGGCACCGGGGAGCTGTTTTTT.

This clone has just a few counts. The rearrangement links TRBV30 to TRBJ2-7; D possibly corresponds to TRBD2 (6 bases). Trimming took 4 bases from V and 3 from J, leaving 16 bases between them. CDR3 length: 14 residues. The germline V gene has CDR1 GTSNPN and CDR2 SVGIG (reference sequence). CDR3: CAWNLQGLLYEQYF. CDR3 sequence (DNA): TGTGCCTGGAATCTACAAGGACTACTCTACGAGCAGTACTTC.

The rearrangement uses TRBV7-9 and TRBJ2-6; TRBD2 agrees at 8 bases. CDR1 SEHNR and CDR2 FQNEAQ come from the germline V gene (reference sequence). The CDR3 spans 18 residues. V was pared by 5 bases and J by 2 bases, with 11 bases of the junction left unmatched. CDR3 loop: CASSLRGGLGAGANVLTF. CDR3 sequence (DNA): TGTGCCAGCAGCCTCCGGGGGGGCCTTGGCGCTGGGGCCAACGTCCTGACTTTC.

V usage is TRBV5-1 and J usage is TRBJ2-5; TRBD2 might be the D (6 bases). Germline CDR1 and CDR2: SGHRS and YFSETQ. The CDR3 runs to 18 residues. Trimming shortened V by 3 bases and J by 3 bases, and 24 bases separated the two germline ends. CDR3 residues: CASSSRTRTNAIKETQYF. The CDR3 DNA reads as TGCGCCAGCAGCTCAAGAACCCGGACTAATGCCATTAAAGAGACCCAGTACTTC.

The V and J genes are TRBV27 and TRBJ1-5; D not certain. V was shortened by 7 bases and J by 6 bases, with 19 bases between the two germline ends. CDR1 is MNHEY, CDR2 SMNVEV, per germline (reference sequence). There are 15 residues in the CDR3. The CDR3: CASMFLGNEGQPQHF. The CDR3 nucleotides read TGTGCCAGCATGTTTCTGGGAAACGAGGGTCAGCCCCAGCATTTT.